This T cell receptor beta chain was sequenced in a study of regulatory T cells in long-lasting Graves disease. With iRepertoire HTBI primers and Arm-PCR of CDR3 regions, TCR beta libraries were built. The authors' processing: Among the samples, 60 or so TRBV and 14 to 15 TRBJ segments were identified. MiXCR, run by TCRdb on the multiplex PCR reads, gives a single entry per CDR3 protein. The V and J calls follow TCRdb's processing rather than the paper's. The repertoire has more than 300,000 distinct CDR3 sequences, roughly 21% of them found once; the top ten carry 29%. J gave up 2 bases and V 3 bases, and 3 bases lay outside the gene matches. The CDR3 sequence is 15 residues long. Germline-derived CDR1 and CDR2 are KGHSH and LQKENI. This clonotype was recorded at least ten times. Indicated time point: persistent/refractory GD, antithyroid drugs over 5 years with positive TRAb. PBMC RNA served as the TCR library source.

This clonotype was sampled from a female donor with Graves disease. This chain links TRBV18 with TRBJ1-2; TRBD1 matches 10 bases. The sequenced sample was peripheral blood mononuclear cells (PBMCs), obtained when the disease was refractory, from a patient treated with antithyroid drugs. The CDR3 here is CASSPGTGVNYGYTF. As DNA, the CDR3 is TGTGCCAGCTCACCGGGGACAGGGGTGAACTATGGCTACACCTTC.